The 19 T cell receptor beta chains presented below share a single source sample, sequenced in a study of control samples from healthy donors and cancer patients. Produced via immunoSEQ multiplex PCR; TCRdb's table is partial and in-frame only. The sample carries about 96,000 clones, 93% recorded once. Sequencing input: blood. These receptors came from a young man in good health.

The chain links TRBV6-6 to TRBJ1-2; tentatively, D is TRBD1 (5 bases). V was shortened by 6 bases and J by 2 bases, with 13 bases between the two germline ends. This CDR3 region has 14 residues. The germline CDR1 and CDR2 sequences are MNHNY and SVGAGI (reference sequence). CDR3 sequence reads: CASSDTTDNYGYTF. CDR3 sequence (DNA): TGTGCCAGCAGCGACACGACAGACAACTATGGCTACACCTTC.

This clone was counted a single time. The CDR3 here is CASSVASPHVAGSEDTQYF. CDR3 coding DNA: TGTGCCAGCAGCGTAGCCTCCCCACATGTAGCGGGATCCGAAGATACGCAGTATTTT. The gene calls are TRBV9 and TRBJ2-3, with 8 bases fitting TRBD2. The CDR3 contains 19 residues. Germline V gene data show CDR1 as SGDLS and CDR2 as YYNGEE. With 0 bases clipped from V and 5 bases from J, the junction kept 17 bases outside the gene matches.

This rearrangement joins TRBV19 to TRBJ2-5; 11 positions match TRBD2. The CDR3 runs 16 residues. Germline assignment: CDR1 LNHDA and CDR2 SQIVND (reference sequence). With V trimmed by 0 bases and J by 5 bases, 5 bases remained unmatched. CDR3 nucleotides: TGTGCCAGTAGTATAGATGTAGCGGGAGGGGGGGAGACCCAGTACTTC. Its translation: CASSIDVAGGGETQYF.

The chain uses TRBV25-1 and TRBJ2-3; no definite D call. Germline CDR1 MGHDK, CDR2 SYGVNS. Deletions cut 1 base from V and 1 base from J, with 3 bases between. CDR3 length equals 13 residues. CDR3 protein: CASSESGTDTQYF. The CDR3 DNA reads as TGTGCCAGCAGTGAATCGGGCACAGATACGCAGTATTTT.

The chain joins TRBV11-2 to TRBJ2-3; TRBD2 agrees at 10 bases. Trimming cost V 4 bases and J 4 bases; bases outside gene matches: 8. Germline values: CDR1 SGHAT, CDR2 FQNNGV. The CDR3 runs to 16 residues. CDR3 nucleotides: TGTGCCAGCAGCTCCCTCAGGACTAGCGGACCAGATACGCAGTATTTT. Translating gives CASSSLRTSGPDTQYF.

The J gene is TRBJ1-5, the V gene TRBV6-6; a possible D gene is TRBD1 (6 bases). The V end was cut by 6 bases, the J end by 3 bases, with 15 bases between. CDR1 is MNHNY and CDR2 is SVGAGI in the germline V gene (reference sequence). The CDR3 covers 15 residues. This CDR3 is CASSDGQKSNQPQHF. CDR3 coding DNA: TGTGCCAGCAGCGATGGACAGAAGTCCAATCAGCCCCAGCATTTT.

The chain joins TRBV19 to TRBJ1-4; D is perhaps TRBD1 (6 bases). This CDR3 is 13 amino acids long. Trimming took 4 bases from V and 5 from J, leaving 8 bases between them. Germline CDR1 and CDR2: LNHDA and SQIVND (reference sequence). Here the CDR3 reads CASSRGQNEKLFF. The CDR3, as DNA: TGTGCCAGTAGTAGAGGACAGAATGAAAAACTGTTTTTT.

The chain uses TRBV6-5 and TRBJ2-2, with TRBD2 matching over 12 bases. The CDR3 runs to 14 residues. CDR1 and CDR2 (germline): MNHEY, SVGAGI. V was pared by 7 bases and J by 8 bases, with 5 bases of the junction left unmatched. The CDR3 loop reads CASTALAGGGELFF. The DNA of the CDR3 is TGTGCCAGCACCGCACTAGCGGGAGGTGGGGAGCTGTTTTTT.

The chain carries TRBV24-1 and TRBJ1-2; D unclear. Germline CDR1 and CDR2: KGHDR and SFDVKD. This CDR3 contains 13 residues. V lost 7 bases to trimming and J lost 7 bases, with 15 bases between them. The CDR3 DNA follows: TGTGCCACCAGCGACCCCGCCGTCGGTGGCTACACCTTC. Translation gives CATSDPAVGGYTF.

CDR3 in amino acids: CASSFGTGDSYEQYF. CDR3 bases: TGTGCCAGCAGTTTTGGGACAGGGGACAGTTACGAGCAGTACTTC. The rearrangement links TRBV27 to TRBJ2-7, with TRBD1 identical over 10 bases. The ends lost 3 bases at V and 4 bases at J; junction bases unmatched: 6. This CDR3 has 15 residues. Per the germline V gene, CDR1 is MNHEY and CDR2 is SMNVEV (reference sequence).

J is TRBJ2-3 and V is TRBV11-2, with TRBD2 identical over 7 bases. Germline loops: CDR1 SGHAT, CDR2 FQNNGV. The trim removed 1 base at V and 1 base at J, leaving 8 bases unmatched. This CDR3 comprises 17 residues. CDR3 residues: CASSLGGSGWGTDTQYF. DNA for the CDR3: TGTGCCAGCAGCTTAGGGGGTAGCGGGTGGGGCACAGATACGCAGTATTTT.

This rearrangement joins TRBV4-1 to TRBJ1-2, with 7 bases aligning to TRBD1. Looked up from germline, CDR1 is MGHRA and CDR2 is YSYEKL. The CDR3 is made up of 16 amino acids. The ends lost 3 bases at V and 4 bases at J; junction bases unmatched: 11. The CDR3 sequence is CASSQARGTLSYGYTF. DNA of the CDR3: TGCGCCAGCAGCCAGGCCAGGGGGACACTAAGCTATGGCTACACCTTC.

This chain joins TRBV4-3 and TRBJ2-3; the D is unclear. The germline gives CDR1 LGHNA, CDR2 YSLEER. This CDR3 spans 15 amino acids. Trimming cost V 0 bases and J 2 bases, with 9 bases left between them. CDR3 nucleotide sequence: TGCGCCAGCAGCCAAGAAGGCAGACACACAGATACGCAGTATTTT. As protein: CASSQEGRHTDTQYF.

V usage is TRBV7-2 and J usage is TRBJ2-3, with D maybe TRBD2 (5 bases). In germline, CDR1 is SGHTA, CDR2 FQGNSA. Trimming left V 5 bases short and J 1 base short, with 19 bases between. The length of the CDR3 is 17 residues. DNA for the CDR3: TGTGCCAGCAGCCCACGCTCCTTGGGGAGCGGCACAGATACGCAGTATTTT. It yields the protein CASSPRSLGSGTDTQYF.

This chain's CDR3 is CASSEGLGTSNSPLHF. CDR3 nucleotide sequence: TGTGCCAGCAGTGAAGGGCTTGGGACATCTAATTCACCCCTCCACTTT. The gene calls are TRBV6-1 and TRBJ1-6; D may be TRBD1 (6 bases). V was cut by 1 base and J by 6 bases, with 13 bases left in between. Germline CDR1 and CDR2: MNHNS and SASEGT. The CDR3 spans 16 residues.

This chain uses TRBV20-1 with TRBJ1-2; tentative D call: TRBD1 (5 bases). In germline, CDR1 is DFQATT, CDR2 SNEGSKA (reference sequence). The CDR3 contains 14 residues. V was clipped by 3 bases and J by 4 bases, with 15 bases between them. CDR3 amino acids: CSASAPGGSYGYTF. The DNA of the CDR3 is TGCAGTGCTAGTGCCCCGGGGGGGAGCTATGGCTACACCTTC.

The gene calls are TRBV5-4 and TRBJ2-7; 7 bases are shared with TRBD2. V lost 5 bases and J lost 4; bases outside the gene matches: 6. Germline-derived CDR1 and CDR2 are SGHNT and YYREEE (reference sequence). This CDR3 contains 13 residues. CDR3 loop: CASSGRESYEQYF. The CDR3 DNA sequence: TGTGCCAGCAGTGGGCGGGAGTCGTACGAGCAGTACTTC.

The genes are TRBV3-1 (or the pseudogene TRBV3-2) and TRBJ2-2; TRBD2 matches at 8 bases. V shed 4 bases and J 4 bases; nucleotides not matched to a gene: 5. CDR1 and CDR2 (germline): LGHDT, YNNKEL (reference sequence). The CDR3 is made up of 15 amino acids. CDR3 amino acids: CASSLGGAGTGELFF. The DNA of the CDR3 is TGTGCCAGCAGCCTCGGGGGGGCCGGCACCGGGGAGCTGTTTTTT.

In this sample, this clone turned up a few times. The chain is built from TRBV7-2 and TRBJ2-2; TRBD2 aligns across 7 bases. V lost 3 bases and J lost 3; bases outside the gene matches: 7. This CDR3 region has 16 residues. The V gene's germline CDR1 is SGHTA and CDR2 FQGNSA. CDR3 protein: CASSFRPSGHTGELFF. The CDR3 nucleotides read TGTGCCAGCAGCTTTCGCCCTAGCGGTCACACCGGGGAGCTGTTTTTT.